Below, one T cell receptor (beta chain) is given with its context. This sample is part of a study of blood T cell repertoires in COVID-19. Clones were read by immunoSEQ multiplex PCR, and TCRdb kept only the in-frame ones, dropping some. The table records just over 150,000 clones, roughly 79% of them present only once. The CDR3 consists of 14 residues. V lost 1 base and J 3 bases, leaving 11 bases between the germline ends. The germline V gene encodes CDR1 SGHRS and CDR2 YFSETQ. This TCR was recovered from a woman older than 75 with acute or convalescent COVID-19. Sequenced: peripheral blood. V is TRBV5-1 and J is TRBJ2-7, with D possibly matching TRBD1 (5 bases). CDR3 sequence (DNA): TGCGCCAGCAGCTTGAACGCAGGGTACTACGAGCAGTACTTC. Its protein product is CASSLNAGYYEQYF.